This T cell receptor (beta chain) is from a study of T cells in Graves' hyperthyroidism and ophthalmopathy. Study conclusions and caveats: Most expanded thyroid clonotypes above 0.001 recurred in blood.

Looked up from germline, CDR1 is DFQATT and CDR2 is SNEGSKA (reference sequence). Trimming removed 7 bases from V and 0 bases from J, with 19 bases in between. CDR3 length equals 17 residues. About this clonotype: The antigen remains unidentified.

RNA transcripts gave rise to amplified TCR beta CDR3 regions. With the HTBI primer set, the TCR CDR3 went through a first round of RT-PCR. MiXCR was run by TCRdb on the multiplex PCR reads, yielding one entry per CDR3 protein. The sample carries about half a million distinct CDR3 sequences, 20% to 25% recorded once. V usage is TRBV20-1 and J usage is TRBJ2-6; D is possibly TRBD1 or TRBD2 (6 bases each). Sequenced sample: blood. The sequence came from a woman in her 70s with Graves' ophthalmopathy. The CDR3 is CSVRRGAGDSGANVLTF. CDR3 nucleotides: TGCAGTGTTAGGAGGGGTGCAGGGGACTCTGGGGCCAACGTCCTGACTTTC.